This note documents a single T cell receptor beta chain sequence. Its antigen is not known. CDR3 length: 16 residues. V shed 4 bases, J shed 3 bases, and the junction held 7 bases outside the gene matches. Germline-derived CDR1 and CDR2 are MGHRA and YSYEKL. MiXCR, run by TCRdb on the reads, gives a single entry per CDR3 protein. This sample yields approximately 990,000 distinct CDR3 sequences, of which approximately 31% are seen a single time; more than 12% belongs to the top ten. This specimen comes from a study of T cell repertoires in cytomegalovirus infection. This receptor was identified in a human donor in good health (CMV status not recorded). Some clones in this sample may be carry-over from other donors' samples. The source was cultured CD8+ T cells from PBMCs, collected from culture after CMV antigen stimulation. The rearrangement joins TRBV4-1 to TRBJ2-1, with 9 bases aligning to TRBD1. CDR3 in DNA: TGCGCCAGCAGCCCGAAACAGGGGGCCCTCTACAATGAGCAGTTCTTC. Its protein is CASSPKQGALYNEQFF.